The sequence of this TCR beta chain was determined in a study of T cells in Graves' hyperthyroidism and ophthalmopathy. This clonotype has a count of ten or more. Amplified TCR beta CDR3 regions came from RNA transcripts. The HTBI primer set served for first-round RT-PCR of the TCR CDR3. TCRdb used MiXCR to reprocess the multiplex PCR reads, holding one entry per CDR3 protein. The table lists a few hundred thousand distinct CDR3 sequences, nearly 15% of them singletons, with roughly 19% in the top ten. V shed 4 bases, J shed 3 bases, and the junction held 7 bases outside the gene matches. This CDR3 spans 14 amino acids. Looked up from germline, CDR1 is DFQATT and CDR2 is SNEGSKA (reference sequence). Each diagnosis was grounded in clinical symptoms, serum thyroxine and TRAb, thyroid ultrasound, and orbital computed tomography.

Sequencing was done on a sample of blood. The TCR was taken from a woman aged 55 to 70 with Graves' ophthalmopathy. The genes are TRBV20-1 and TRBJ2-7, with 9 bases aligning to TRBD2. Here the CDR3 DNA reads TGCAGTGCTAAGGAGGGGACTAGCTTCTACGAGCAGTACTTC. Translated, it gives CSAKEGTSFYEQYF.